This T cell receptor beta chain was retrieved from a study of beta chain features in type 1 diabetes. General study findings and limits: Across all four CD4+ subsets, people with type 1 diabetes showed modestly shorter TCRB CDR3s.

The study reverse transcribed the entire isolated RNA, so it sequenced expressed TCRB transcripts. Generated by immunoSEQ multiplex PCR, the TCRdb table keeps only in-frame clones and is missing some. The table records fewer than 200,000 clones, around 8% of them present only once. This clone was found a few times. The antigen is undetermined. A read error is possible here, since a much larger clone lies one base away. Trimming at V came to 4 bases and at J to 3 bases, leaving 2 bases not matched to a gene. The CDR3 runs 13 residues. Germline V gives CDR1 SGHRS, CDR2 YFSETQ. This sequence was found in a man younger than 35 in good health. This chain links TRBV5-1 with TRBJ1-1, with 8 bases lining up with TRBD1. Sequencing used central memory CD4+ T cells from blood. This CDR3 reads CASSQDRDTEAFF. The CDR3 bases are TGCGCCAGCAGCCAGGACAGGGACACTGAAGCTTTCTTT.